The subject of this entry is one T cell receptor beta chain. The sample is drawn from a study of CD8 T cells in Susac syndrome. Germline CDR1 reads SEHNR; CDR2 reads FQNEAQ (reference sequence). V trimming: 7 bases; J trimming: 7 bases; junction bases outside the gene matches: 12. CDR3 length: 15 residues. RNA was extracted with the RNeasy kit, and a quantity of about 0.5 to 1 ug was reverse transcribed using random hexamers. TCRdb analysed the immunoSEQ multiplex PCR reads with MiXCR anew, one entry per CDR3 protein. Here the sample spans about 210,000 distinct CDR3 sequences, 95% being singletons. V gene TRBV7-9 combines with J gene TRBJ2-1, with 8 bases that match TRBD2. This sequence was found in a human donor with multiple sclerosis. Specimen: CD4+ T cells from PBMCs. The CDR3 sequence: CASNFRGGLINEQFF. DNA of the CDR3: TGTGCCAGCAATTTCCGGGGGGGCCTAATTAATGAGCAGTTCTTC. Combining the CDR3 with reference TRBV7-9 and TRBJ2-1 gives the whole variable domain DTGVSQNPRHKITKRGQNVTFRCDPISEHNRLYWYRQTLGQGPEFLTYFQNEAQLEKSRLLSDRFSAERPKGSFSTLEIQRTEQGDSAMYLCASNFRGGLINEQFFGPGTRLTVL.